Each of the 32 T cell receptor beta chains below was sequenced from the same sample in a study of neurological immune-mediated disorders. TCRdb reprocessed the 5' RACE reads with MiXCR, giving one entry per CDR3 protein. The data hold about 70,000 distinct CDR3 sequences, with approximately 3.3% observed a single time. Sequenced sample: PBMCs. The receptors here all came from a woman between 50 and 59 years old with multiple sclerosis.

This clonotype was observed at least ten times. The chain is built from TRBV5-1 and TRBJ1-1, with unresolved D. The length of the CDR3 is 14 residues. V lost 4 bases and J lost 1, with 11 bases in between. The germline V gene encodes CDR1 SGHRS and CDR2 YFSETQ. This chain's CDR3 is CASSTVTANTEAFF. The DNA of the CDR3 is TGCGCCAGCAGCACTGTTACAGCGAACACTGAAGCTTTCTTT. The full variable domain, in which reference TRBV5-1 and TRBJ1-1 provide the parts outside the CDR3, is KAGVTQTPRYLIKTRGQQVTLSCSPISGHRSVSWYQQTPGQGLQFLFEYFSETQRNKGNFPGRFSGRQFSNSRSEMNVSTLELGDSALYLCASSTVTANTEAFFGQGTRLTVV.

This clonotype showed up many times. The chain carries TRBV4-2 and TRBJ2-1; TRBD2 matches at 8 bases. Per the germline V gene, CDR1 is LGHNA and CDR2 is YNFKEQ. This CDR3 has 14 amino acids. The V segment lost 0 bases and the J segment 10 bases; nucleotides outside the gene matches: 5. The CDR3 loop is CASSQDRLAREQFF. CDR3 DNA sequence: TGTGCCAGCAGCCAAGATCGACTAGCGAGAGAGCAGTTCTTC.

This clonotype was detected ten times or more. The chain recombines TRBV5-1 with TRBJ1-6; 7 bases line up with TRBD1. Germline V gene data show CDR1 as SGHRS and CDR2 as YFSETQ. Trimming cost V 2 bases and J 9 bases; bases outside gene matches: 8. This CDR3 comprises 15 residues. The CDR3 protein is CASSFSTGNPSPLHF. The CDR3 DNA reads TGCGCCAGCAGCTTTTCGACAGGGAACCCTTCACCCCTCCACTTT.

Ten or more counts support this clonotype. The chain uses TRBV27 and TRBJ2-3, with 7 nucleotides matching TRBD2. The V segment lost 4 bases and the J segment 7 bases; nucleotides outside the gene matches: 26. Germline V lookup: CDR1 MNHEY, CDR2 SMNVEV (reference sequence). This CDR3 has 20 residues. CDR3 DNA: TGTGCCAGCAGTTCCCGCATTACAACCAAGACTAGCTTGGGAACATATACGCAGTATTTT. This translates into CASSSRITTKTSLGTYTQYF.

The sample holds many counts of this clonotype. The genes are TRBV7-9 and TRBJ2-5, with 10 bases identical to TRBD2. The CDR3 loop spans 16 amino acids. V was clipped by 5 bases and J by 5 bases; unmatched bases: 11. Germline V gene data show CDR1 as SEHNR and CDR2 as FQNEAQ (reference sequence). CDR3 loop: CASSLVLAGDGETQYF. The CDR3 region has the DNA TGTGCCAGCAGCCTGGTCCTAGCGGGAGATGGGGAGACCCAGTACTTC.

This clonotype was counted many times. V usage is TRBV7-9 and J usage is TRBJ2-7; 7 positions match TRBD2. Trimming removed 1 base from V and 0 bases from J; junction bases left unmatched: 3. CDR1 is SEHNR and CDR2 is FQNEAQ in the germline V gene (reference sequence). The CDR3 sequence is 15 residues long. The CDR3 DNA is TGTGCCAGCAGCTTAGGGACGGGAGGCTCCTACGAGCAGTACTTC. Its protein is CASSLGTGGSYEQYF. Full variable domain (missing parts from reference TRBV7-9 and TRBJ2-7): DTGVSQNPRHKITKRGQNVTFRCDPISEHNRLYWYRQTLGQGPEFLTYFQNEAQLEKSRLLSDRFSAERPKGSFSTLEIQRTEQGDSAMYLCASSLGTGGSYEQYFGPGTRLTVT.

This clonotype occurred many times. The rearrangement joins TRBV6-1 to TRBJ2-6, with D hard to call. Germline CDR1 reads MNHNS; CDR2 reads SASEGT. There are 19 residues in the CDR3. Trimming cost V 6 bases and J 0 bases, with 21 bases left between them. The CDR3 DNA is TGTGCCAGCAGGCATCGGTCGGCAGGCTTGCCCTCTGGGGCCAACGTCCTGACTTTC. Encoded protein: CASRHRSAGLPSGANVLTF.

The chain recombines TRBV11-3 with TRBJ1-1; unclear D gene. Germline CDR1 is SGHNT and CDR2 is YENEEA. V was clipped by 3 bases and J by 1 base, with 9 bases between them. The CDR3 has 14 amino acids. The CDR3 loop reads CASSLESWNTEAFF. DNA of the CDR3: TGTGCCAGCAGCTTGGAGTCCTGGAACACTGAAGCTTTCTTT. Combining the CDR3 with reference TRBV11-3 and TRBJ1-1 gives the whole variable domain EAGVVQSPRYKIIEKKQPVAFWCNPISGHNTLYWYLQNLGQGPELLIRYENEEAVDDSQLPKDRFSAERLKGVDSTLKIQPAELGDSAVYLCASSLESWNTEAFFGQGTRLTVV.

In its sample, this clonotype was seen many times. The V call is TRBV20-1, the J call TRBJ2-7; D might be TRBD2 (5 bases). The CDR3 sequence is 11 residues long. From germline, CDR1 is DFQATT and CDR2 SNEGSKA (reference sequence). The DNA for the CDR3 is TGCAGCTACCTAGCCTGGCGCGAGCAGTACTTC. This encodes CSYLAWREQYF.

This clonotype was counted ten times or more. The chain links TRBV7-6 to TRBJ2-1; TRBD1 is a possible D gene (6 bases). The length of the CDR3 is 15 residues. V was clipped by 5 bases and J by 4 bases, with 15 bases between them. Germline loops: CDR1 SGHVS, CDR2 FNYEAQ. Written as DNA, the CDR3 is TGTGCCAGCAGCGCCGGTACAGGGAAGTACAATGAGCAGTTCTTC. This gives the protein CASSAGTGKYNEQFF.

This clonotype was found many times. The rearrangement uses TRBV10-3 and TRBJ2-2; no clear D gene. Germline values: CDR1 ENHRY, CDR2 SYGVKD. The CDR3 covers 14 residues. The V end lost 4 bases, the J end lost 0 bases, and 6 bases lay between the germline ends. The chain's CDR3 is CAISASPNTGELFF. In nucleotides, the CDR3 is TGTGCCATCAGTGCCAGCCCGAACACCGGGGAGCTGTTTTTT.

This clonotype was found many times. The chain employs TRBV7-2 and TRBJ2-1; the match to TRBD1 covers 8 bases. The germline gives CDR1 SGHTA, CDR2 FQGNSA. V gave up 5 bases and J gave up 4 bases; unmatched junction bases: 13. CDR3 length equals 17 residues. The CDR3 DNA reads TGTGCCAGCAGCCTGCGTCCCGGGACAGGCTCATACAATGAGCAGTTCTTC. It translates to CASSLRPGTGSYNEQFF.

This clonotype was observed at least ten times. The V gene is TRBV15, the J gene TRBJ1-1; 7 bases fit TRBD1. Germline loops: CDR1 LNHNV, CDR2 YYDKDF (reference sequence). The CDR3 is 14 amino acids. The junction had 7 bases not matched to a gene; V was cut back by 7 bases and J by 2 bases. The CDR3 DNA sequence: TGTGCCACCACCCTGGGACAGCTTAACACTGAAGCTTTCTTT. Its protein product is CATTLGQLNTEAFF.

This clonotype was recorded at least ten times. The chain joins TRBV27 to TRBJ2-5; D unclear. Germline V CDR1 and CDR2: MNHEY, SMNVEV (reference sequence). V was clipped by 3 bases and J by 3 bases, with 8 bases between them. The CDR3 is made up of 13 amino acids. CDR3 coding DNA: TGTGCCAGCAGTTTTAGACGAGAAGAGACCCAGTACTTC. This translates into CASSFRREETQYF.

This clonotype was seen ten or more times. The CDR3 region is CAITHLLGASTEAFF. DNA for the CDR3: TGTGCCATCACCCACCTGTTGGGGGCGAGCACTGAAGCTTTCTTT. This chain links TRBV10-3 with TRBJ1-1, with D perhaps matching TRBD1 (6 bases). The V gene lost 7 bases and the J gene lost 4 bases, with 19 bases spanning the gap. CDR3 size: 15 residues. The germline V gene has CDR1 ENHRY and CDR2 SYGVKD.

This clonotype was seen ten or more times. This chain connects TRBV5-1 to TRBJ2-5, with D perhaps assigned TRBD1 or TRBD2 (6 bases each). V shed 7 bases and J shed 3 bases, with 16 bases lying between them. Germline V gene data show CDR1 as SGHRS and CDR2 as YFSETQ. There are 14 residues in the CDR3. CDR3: CASERGAGEETQYF. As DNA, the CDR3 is TGCGCCAGCGAAAGGGGGGCAGGGGAAGAGACCCAGTACTTC. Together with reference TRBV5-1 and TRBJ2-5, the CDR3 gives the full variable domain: KAGVTQTPRYLIKTRGQQVTLSCSPISGHRSVSWYQQTPGQGLQFLFEYFSETQRNKGNFPGRFSGRQFSNSRSEMNVSTLELGDSALYLCASERGAGEETQYFGPGTRLLVL.

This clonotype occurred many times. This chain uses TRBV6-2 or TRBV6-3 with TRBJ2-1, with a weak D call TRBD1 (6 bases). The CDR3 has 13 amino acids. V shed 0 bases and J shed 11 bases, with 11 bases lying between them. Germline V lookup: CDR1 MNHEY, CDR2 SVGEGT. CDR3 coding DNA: TGTGCCAGCAGTTACTCGAATACAGGGAAGCAGTTCTTC. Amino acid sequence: CASSYSNTGKQFF.

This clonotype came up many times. The CDR3 is CASGQANYGYTF. DNA for the CDR3: TGTGCCAGCGGACAGGCTAACTATGGCTACACCTTC. The J gene is TRBJ1-2, the V gene TRBV4-2, with 7 bases matching TRBD1. The CDR3 has 12 residues. The ends lost 8 bases at V and 0 bases at J; junction bases unmatched: 0. Per germline, CDR1 LGHNA and CDR2 YNFKEQ.

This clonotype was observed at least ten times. CDR3: CASRPRTGGSWNTEAFF. As DNA, the CDR3 is TGTGCCAGCAGGCCAAGGACAGGGGGCTCTTGGAACACTGAAGCTTTCTTT. The rearrangement links TRBV7-2 to TRBJ1-1; TRBD1 agrees at 11 bases. CDR1 SGHTA and CDR2 FQGNSA come from the germline V gene. The CDR3 is 17 residues long. V lost 6 bases and J lost 1; bases outside the gene matches: 10.

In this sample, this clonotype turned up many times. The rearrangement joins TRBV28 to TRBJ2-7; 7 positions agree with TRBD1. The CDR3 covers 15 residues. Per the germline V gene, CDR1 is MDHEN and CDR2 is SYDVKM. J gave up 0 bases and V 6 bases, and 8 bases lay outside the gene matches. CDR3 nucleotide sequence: TGTGCCAGCAGCATAAGGGACAGACGCTCCTACGAGCAGTACTTC. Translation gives CASSIRDRRSYEQYF.

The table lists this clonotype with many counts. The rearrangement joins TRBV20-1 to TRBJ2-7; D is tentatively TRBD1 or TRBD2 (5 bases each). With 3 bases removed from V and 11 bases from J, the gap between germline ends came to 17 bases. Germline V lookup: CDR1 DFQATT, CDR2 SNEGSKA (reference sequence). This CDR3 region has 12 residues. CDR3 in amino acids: CSAREGAAGEYF. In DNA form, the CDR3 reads TGCAGTGCTAGGGAAGGGGCCGCCGGGGAGTACTTC.

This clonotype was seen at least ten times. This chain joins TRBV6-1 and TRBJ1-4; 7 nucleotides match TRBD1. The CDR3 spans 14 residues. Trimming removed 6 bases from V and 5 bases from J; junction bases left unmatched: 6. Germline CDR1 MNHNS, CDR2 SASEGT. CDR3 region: CASSGGQRNEKLFF. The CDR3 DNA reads TGTGCCAGCAGCGGGGGACAGAGGAATGAAAAACTGTTTTTT.

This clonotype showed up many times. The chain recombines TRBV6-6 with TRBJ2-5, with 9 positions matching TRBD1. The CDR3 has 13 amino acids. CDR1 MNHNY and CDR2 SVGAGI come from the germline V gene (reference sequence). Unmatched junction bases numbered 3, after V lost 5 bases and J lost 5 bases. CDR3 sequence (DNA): TGTGCCAGCAGTGGACAGGGGTACGAGACCCAGTACTTC. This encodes CASSGQGYETQYF.

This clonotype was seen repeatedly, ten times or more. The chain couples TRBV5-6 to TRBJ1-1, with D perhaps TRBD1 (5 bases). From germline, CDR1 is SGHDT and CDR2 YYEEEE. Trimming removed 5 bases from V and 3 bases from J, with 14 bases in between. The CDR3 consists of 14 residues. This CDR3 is CASREFGGDTEAFF. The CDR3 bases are TGTGCCAGCAGGGAATTTGGGGGAGACACTGAAGCTTTCTTT.

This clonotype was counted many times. CDR3 amino acids: CSANEAGKPYNEQFF. DNA for the CDR3: TGCAGTGCTAACGAAGCGGGAAAACCCTACAATGAGCAGTTCTTC. This sequence joins TRBV20-1 and TRBJ2-1; TRBD2 matches 7 bases. The V segment lost 4 bases and the J segment 2 bases; nucleotides outside the gene matches: 8. The CDR3 consists of 15 residues. CDR1 is DFQATT, CDR2 SNEGSKA, per germline (reference sequence).

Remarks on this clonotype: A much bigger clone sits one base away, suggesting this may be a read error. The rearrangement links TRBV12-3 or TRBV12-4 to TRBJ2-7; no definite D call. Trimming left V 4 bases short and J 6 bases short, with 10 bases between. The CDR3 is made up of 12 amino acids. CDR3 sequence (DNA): TGTGCCAGCAGTTGGTACCTTGGCGAGCAGTACTTC. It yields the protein CASSWYLGEQYF.

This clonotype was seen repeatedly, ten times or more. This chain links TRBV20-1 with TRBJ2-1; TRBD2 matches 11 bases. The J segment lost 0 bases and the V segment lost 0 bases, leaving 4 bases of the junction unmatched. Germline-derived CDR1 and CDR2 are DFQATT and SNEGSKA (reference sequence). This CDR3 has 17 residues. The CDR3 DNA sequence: TGCAGTGCTAGAGATGACGGACTAGCGGGCTCCTACAATGAGCAGTTCTTC. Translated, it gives CSARDDGLAGSYNEQFF.

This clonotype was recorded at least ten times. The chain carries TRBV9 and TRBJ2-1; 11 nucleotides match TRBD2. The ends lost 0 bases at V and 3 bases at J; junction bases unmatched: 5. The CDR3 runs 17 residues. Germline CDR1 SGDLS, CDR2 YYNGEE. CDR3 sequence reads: CASSVATGTSGYNEQFF. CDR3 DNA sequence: TGTGCCAGCAGCGTAGCCACCGGGACTAGCGGCTACAATGAGCAGTTCTTC. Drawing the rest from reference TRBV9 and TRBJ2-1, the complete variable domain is DSGVTQTPKHLITATGQRVTLRCSPRSGDLSVYWYQQSLDQGLQFLIQYYNGEERAKGNILERFSAQQFPDLHSELNLSSLELGDSALYFCASSVATGTSGYNEQFFGPGTRLTVL.

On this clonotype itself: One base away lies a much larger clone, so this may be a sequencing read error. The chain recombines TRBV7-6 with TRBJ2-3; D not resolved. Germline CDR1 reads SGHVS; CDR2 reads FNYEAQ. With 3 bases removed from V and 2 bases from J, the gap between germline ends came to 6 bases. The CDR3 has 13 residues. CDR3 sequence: CASSFLHTDTQYF. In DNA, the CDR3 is TGTGCCAGCAGCTTCCTTCACACAGATACGCAGTATTTT.

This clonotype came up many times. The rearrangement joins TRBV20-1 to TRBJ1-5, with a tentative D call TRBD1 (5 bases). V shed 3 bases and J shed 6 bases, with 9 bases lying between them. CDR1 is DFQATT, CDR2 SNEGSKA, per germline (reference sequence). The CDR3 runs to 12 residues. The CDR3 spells CSARSGGQPQHF. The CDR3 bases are TGCAGTGCTAGGTCGGGGGGTCAGCCCCAGCATTTT.

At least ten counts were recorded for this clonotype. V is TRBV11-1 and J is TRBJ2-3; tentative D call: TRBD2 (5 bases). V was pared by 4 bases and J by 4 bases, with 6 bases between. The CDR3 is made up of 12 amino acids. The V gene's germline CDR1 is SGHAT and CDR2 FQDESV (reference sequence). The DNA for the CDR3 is TGTGCCAGCAGCTCGAGGGCAGATACGCAGTATTTT. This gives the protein CASSSRADTQYF.

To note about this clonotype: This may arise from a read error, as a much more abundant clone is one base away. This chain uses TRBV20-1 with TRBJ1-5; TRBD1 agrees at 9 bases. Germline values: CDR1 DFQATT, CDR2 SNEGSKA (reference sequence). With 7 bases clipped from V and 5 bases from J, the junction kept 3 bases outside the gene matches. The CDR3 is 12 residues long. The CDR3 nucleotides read TGCAGTGACCGACAGGGGGATCAGCCCCAGCATTTT. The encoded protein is CSDRQGDQPQHF.